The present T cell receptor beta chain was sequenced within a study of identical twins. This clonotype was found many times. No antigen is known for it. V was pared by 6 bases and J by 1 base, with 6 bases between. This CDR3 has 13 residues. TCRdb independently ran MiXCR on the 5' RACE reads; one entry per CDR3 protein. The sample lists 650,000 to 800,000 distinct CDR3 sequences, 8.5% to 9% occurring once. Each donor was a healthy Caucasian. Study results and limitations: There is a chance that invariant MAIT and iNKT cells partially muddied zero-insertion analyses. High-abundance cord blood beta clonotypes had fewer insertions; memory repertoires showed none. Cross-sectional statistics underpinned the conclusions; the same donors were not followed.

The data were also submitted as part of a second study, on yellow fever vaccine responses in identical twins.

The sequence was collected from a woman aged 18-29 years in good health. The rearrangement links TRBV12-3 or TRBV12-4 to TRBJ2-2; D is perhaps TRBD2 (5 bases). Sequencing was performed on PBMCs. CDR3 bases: TGTGCCAGCAGAGAGGGGAACACCGGGGAGCTGTTTTTT. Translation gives CASREGNTGELFF.